This T cell receptor beta chain stems from a study of blood T cell repertoires in COVID-19. Whole-study context: Donors in Cohort 3 counted as recovered after two negative PCRs, clearance, or symptom resolution.

TCRdb's table, derived via immunoSEQ multiplex PCR, lists solely in-frame clones and lacks some. The data hold hundreds of thousands of clones, with 88% observed a single time. Germline V gene data show CDR1 as SGHAT and CDR2 as FQDESV (reference sequence). J gave up 0 bases and V 5 bases, and 3 bases lay outside the gene matches. CDR3 size: 16 residues. Sequencing used PBMCs or T cells enriched from blood (not recorded which). The sequence was obtained from a woman aged 55-75 years in a cohort exposed to, infected with or recovered from COVID-19 (not recorded which). V and J are TRBV11-1 and TRBJ2-4, with 11 bases aligning to TRBD2. CDR3 nucleotides: TGTGCCAGCAGCCTAGGACTAGCGGGAGCCAAAAACATTCAGTACTTC. Translation: CASSLGLAGAKNIQYF.